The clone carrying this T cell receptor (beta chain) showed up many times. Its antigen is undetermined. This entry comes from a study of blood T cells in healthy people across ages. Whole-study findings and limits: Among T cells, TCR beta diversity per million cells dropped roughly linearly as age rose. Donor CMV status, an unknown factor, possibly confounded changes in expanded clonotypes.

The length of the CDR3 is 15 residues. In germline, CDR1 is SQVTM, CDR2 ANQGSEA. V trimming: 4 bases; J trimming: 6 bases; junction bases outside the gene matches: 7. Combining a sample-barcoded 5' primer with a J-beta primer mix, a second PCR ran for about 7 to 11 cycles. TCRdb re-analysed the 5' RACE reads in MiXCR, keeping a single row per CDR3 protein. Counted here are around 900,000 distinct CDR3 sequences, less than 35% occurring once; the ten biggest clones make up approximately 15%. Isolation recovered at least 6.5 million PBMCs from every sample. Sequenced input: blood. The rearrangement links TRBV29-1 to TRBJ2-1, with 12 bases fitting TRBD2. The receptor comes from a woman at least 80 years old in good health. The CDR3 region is CSVVSSGGAGNEQFF. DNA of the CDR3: TGCAGCGTTGTGTCTAGCGGGGGGGCTGGCAATGAGCAGTTCTTC.